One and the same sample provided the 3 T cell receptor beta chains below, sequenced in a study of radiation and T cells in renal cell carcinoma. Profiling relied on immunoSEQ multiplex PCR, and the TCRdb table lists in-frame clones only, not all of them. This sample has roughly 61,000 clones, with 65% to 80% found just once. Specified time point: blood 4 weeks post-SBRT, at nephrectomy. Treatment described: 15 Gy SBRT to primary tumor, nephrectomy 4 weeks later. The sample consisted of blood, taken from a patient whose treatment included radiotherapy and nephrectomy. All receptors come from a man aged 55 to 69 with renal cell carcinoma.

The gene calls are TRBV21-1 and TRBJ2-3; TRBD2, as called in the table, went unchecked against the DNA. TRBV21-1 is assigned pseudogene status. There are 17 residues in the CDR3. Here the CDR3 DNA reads TGTGCCAGCAGCAAAGCCCATAGCGGGAGGAGGACAGATACGCAGTATTTT. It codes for CASSKAHSGRRTDTQYF.

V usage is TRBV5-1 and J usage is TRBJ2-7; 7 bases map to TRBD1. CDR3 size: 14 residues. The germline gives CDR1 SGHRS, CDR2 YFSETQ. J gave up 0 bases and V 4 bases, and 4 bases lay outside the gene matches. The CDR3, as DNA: TGCGCCAGCAGCGTACAGGGGTCCTCCTACGAGCAGTACTTC. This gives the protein CASSVQGSSYEQYF.

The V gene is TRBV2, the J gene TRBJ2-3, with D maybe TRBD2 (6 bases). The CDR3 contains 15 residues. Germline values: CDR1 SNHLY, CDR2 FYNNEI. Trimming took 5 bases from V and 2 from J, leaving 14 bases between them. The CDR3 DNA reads TGTGCCAGCAGTCGGGACTTTCCGAACACAGATACGCAGTATTTT. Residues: CASSRDFPNTDTQYF.